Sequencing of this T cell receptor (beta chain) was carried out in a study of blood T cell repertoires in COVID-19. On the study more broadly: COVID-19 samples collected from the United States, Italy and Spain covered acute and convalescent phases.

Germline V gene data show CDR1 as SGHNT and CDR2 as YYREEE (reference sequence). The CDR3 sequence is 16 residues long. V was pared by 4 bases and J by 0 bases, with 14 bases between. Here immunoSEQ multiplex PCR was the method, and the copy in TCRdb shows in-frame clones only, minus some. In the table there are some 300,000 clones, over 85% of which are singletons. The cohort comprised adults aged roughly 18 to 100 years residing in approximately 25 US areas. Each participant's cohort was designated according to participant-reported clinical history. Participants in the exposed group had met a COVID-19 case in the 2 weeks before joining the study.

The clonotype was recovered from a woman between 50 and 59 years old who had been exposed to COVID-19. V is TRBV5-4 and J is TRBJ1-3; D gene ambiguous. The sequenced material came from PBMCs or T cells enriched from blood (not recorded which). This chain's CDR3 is CASSQTITSSGNTIYF. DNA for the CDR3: TGTGCCAGCAGCCAAACTATTACAAGCTCTGGAAACACCATATATTTT.